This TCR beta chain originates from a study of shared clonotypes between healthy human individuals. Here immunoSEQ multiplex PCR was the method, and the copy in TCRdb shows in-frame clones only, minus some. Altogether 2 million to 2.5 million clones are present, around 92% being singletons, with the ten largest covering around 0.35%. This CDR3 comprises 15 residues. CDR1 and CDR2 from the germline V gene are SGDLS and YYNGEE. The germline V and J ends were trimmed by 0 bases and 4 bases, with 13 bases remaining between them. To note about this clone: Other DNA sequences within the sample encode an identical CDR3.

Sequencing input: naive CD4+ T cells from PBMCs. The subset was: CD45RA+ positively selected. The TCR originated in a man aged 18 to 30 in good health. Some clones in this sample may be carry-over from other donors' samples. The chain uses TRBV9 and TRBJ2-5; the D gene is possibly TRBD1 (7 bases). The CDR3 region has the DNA TGTGCCAGCAGCGTAGCCGGGCAGGGGGGAGAGACCCAGTACTTC. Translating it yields CASSVAGQGGETQYF. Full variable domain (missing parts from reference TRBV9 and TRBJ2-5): DSGVTQTPKHLITATGQRVTLRCSPRSGDLSVYWYQQSLDQGLQFLIQYYNGEERAKGNILERFSAQQFPDLHSELNLSSLELGDSALYFCASSVAGQGGETQYFGPGTRLLVL.